The clone carrying this T cell receptor beta chain was observed a single time. Authors' analysis steps: Estimates of nucleated cell counts were drawn from the amplification of reference gene primers. Data came from immunoSEQ multiplex PCR; TCRdb stores just in-frame clones and leaves some out. The DNA was the basis for D and trimming; V, J and clone size are from that table. The sample yields tens of thousands of clones, around 81% seen once. Germline values: CDR1 SGHTA, CDR2 FQGNSA. V gave up 5 bases and J gave up 7 bases, with 17 bases separating them. The CDR3 loop spans 15 amino acids. This specimen comes from a study of blood T cell repertoires in COVID-19. Study information: Samples of COVID-19 (acute and convalescent) were obtained from the United States, Italy and Spain. From T cells, B-cell-depleted T cells, or PBMCs came the material, which was cDNA or gDNA.

The receptor was derived from a woman aged 80 or over with active or convalescent COVID-19. The sequenced sample was peripheral blood. The chain employs TRBV7-2 and TRBJ1-4; perhaps TRBD1 as D (6 bases). In DNA form, the CDR3 reads TGTGCCAGCAGCCCCTCCGGGACAAGGGGTGAAAAACTGTTTTTT. Its protein is CASSPSGTRGEKLFF.